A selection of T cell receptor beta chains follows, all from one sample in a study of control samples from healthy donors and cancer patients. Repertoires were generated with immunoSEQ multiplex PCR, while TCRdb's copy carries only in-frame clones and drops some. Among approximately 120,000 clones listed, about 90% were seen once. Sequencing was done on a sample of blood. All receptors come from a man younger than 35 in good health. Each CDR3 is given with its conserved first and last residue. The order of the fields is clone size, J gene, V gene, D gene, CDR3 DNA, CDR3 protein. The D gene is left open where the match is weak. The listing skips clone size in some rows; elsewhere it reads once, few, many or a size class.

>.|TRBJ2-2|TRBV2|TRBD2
TGTGCCAGCAGTGCATCCGGGACTAGAACCGGGGAGCTGTTTTTT
CASSASGTRTGELFF
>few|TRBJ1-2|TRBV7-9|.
TGTGCCAGCAGCTTAGGACTGGGTGGGAACTATGGCTACACCTTC
CASSLGLGGNYGYTF
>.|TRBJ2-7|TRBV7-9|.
TGTGCCAGCAGCTCCCCGGACAGAGACGAGCAGTACTTC
CASSSPDRDEQYF
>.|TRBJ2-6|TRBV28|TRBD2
TGTGCCAGCAGTCCCGGACTAGCGGGAGACCCACTGACTTTC
CASSPGLAGDPLTF
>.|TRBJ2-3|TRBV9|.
TGTGCCAGCAGCGTAGACGGCTTAGATACGCAGTATTTT
CASSVDGLDTQYF
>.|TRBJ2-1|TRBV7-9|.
TGTGCCAGCAGCTTAAGTACAGGGATGAGGAATGAGCAGTTCTTC
CASSLSTGMRNEQFF
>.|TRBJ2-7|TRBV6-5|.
TGTGCCAGCAGTTACTCCAGGGGAGACTACGAGCAGTACTTC
CASSYSRGDYEQYF
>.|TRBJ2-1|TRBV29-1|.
TGCAGCGTTGAAGATCTGTCCGGGGTTAATGAGCAGTTCTTC
CSVEDLSGVNEQFF
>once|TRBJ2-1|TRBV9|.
TGTGCCAGCAGCCCCGGGTGGGAGCAGTTCTTC
CASSPGWEQFF
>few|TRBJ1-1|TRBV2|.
TGTGCCAGCAGTGAAACGGGACGGTTTGAAGCTTTCTTT
CASSETGRFEAFF
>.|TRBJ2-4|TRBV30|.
TGTGCCTGGAGTGGCACTGGGGGCGCGATCGCCAAAAACATTCAGTACTTC
CAWSGTGGAIAKNIQYF